Each of the 18 T cell receptor beta chains below was sequenced from the same sample in a study of cytomegalovirus exposure and HLA in healthy donors. PCR was performed using 60 Vbeta and 13 Jbeta primers. Sequenced by immunoSEQ multiplex PCR; TCRdb stores in-frame clones only, minus some. The table counts roughly 120,000 clones; approximately 6.2% lies in the top ten. The material sequenced was PBMCs. The receptors shown here come from a man in his forties or fifties in good health and CMV-seropositive.

The chain joins TRBV5-8 to TRBJ2-7; D perhaps matches TRBD2 (5 bases). The germline V and J ends were trimmed by 7 bases and 0 bases, with 17 bases remaining between them. The V gene's germline CDR1 is SGHTS and CDR2 YDEGEE. CDR3 length: 15 residues. CDR3 nucleotides: TGTGCCAGCCGACCAGTTGGTGAGGGCTCCTACGAGCAGTACTTC. Its protein is CASRPVGEGSYEQYF. The full variable domain, in which reference TRBV5-8 and TRBJ2-7 provide the parts outside the CDR3, is EAGVTQSPTHLIKTRGQQATLRCSPISGHTSVYWYQQALGLGLQFLLWYDEGEERNRGNFPPRFSGRQFPNYSSELNVNALELEDSALYLCASRPVGEGSYEQYFGPGTRLTVT.

V and J are TRBV2 and TRBJ2-3, with TRBD2 matching 9 bases. The V gene's germline CDR1 is SNHLY and CDR2 FYNNEI. This CDR3 spans 14 amino acids. Unmatched junction bases numbered 3, after V lost 7 bases and J lost 1 base. The CDR3 nucleotides are TGTGCCAGCACGGGCGGGAGGGGCACAGATACGCAGTATTTT. It encodes CASTGGRGTDTQYF. The full variable domain, in which reference TRBV2 and TRBJ2-3 provide the parts outside the CDR3, is EPEVTQTPSHQVTQMGQEVILRCVPISNHLYFYWYRQILGQKVEFLVSFYNNEISEKSEIFDDQFSVERPDGSNFTLKIRSTKLEDSAMYFCASTGGRGTDTQYFGPGTRLTVL.

The V gene is TRBV2, the J gene TRBJ1-2; TRBD1 aligns across 7 bases. Trimming cost V 3 bases and J 3 bases; bases outside gene matches: 1. CDR1 and CDR2 from the germline V gene are SNHLY and FYNNEI. This CDR3 region has 13 residues. The CDR3 sequence: CASSDDRDYGYTF. The CDR3 nucleotides are TGTGCCAGCAGTGACGACAGGGACTATGGCTACACCTTC.

The CDR3 region has the DNA TGCAGCGTTTTAGAAACCGGGGTCCGAGGCATTCAGTACTTC. Its protein product is CSVLETGVRGIQYF. The chain links TRBV29-1 to TRBJ2-4, with D maybe TRBD2 (5 bases). Germline-derived CDR1 and CDR2 are SQVTM and ANQGSEA. The CDR3 length is 14 residues. V lost 5 bases to trimming and J lost 9 bases, with 20 bases between them.

The V and J genes are TRBV27 and TRBJ2-1; 8 bases fit TRBD2. After removal of 3 bases from V and 6 bases from J, the junction contained 4 bases not matched to a gene. The CDR3 extends over 14 amino acids. Germline V gene lookup returns CDR1 MNHEY and CDR2 SMNVEV (reference sequence). DNA of the CDR3: TGTGCCAGCAGTTTCGGACTAGCTCTCAATGAGCAGTTCTTC. Its protein product is CASSFGLALNEQFF.

The chain recombines TRBV14 with TRBJ2-7, with 7 bases matching TRBD1. The CDR3 extends over 16 amino acids. Unmatched junction bases numbered 14, after V lost 4 bases and J lost 5 bases. Germline V gives CDR1 SGHDN, CDR2 FVKESK. The CDR3 DNA sequence: TGTGCCAGCAGCCCCTTGCCCCAGGGGGTGCCCGACGAGCAGTACTTC. As protein: CASSPLPQGVPDEQYF.

The CDR3 region is CATQRKRGHQPQHF. The CDR3, as DNA: TGTGCCACCCAACGTAAGCGGGGCCATCAGCCCCAGCATTTT. The V call is TRBV28, the J call TRBJ1-5, with D perhaps TRBD1 (5 bases). Germline lookup yields CDR1 MDHEN and CDR2 SYDVKM. The V gene lost 10 bases and the J gene lost 5 bases, with 18 bases spanning the gap. The CDR3 is 14 amino acids. The variable domain in full, with the rest retrieved from reference TRBV28 and TRBJ1-5, is DVKVTQSSRYLVKRTGEKVFLECVQDMDHENMFWYRQDPGLGLRLIYFSYDVKMKEKGDIPEGYSVSREKKERFSLILESASTNQTSMYLCATQRKRGHQPQHFGDGTRLSIL.

This rearrangement joins TRBV7-6 to TRBJ2-7; TRBD2 aligns across 13 bases. The trim removed 5 bases at V and 4 bases at J, leaving 2 bases unmatched. This CDR3 contains 14 residues. CDR1 and CDR2 from the germline V gene are SGHVS and FNYEAQ. This chain's CDR3 is CASSRTSGGYEQYF. Here the CDR3 DNA reads TGTGCCAGCAGCCGGACTAGCGGGGGATACGAGCAGTACTTC.

The chain links TRBV4-1 to TRBJ2-1, with 8 nucleotides matching TRBD2. CDR3 length: 17 residues. J was trimmed by 6 bases and V by 3 bases; bases with no gene match: 13. The V gene's germline CDR1 is MGHRA and CDR2 YSYEKL. The CDR3 loop is CASSHGTSEGVFNEQFF. CDR3 nucleotides: TGCGCCAGCAGCCACGGGACTAGTGAAGGGGTGTTCAATGAGCAGTTCTTC.

The chain has TRBV18 and TRBJ2-7; TRBD1 aligns across 7 bases. V was pared by 0 bases and J by 3 bases, with 8 bases of the junction left unmatched. The CDR3 spans 16 residues. Germline-derived CDR1 and CDR2 are KGHSH and LQKENI. The CDR3 sequence is CASSPPRDRPFYEQYF. CDR3 bases: TGTGCCAGCTCACCACCGAGGGACAGACCATTCTACGAGCAGTACTTC.

The genes are TRBV5-8 and TRBJ2-7; TRBD1 agrees at 7 bases. This CDR3 has 13 residues. V lost 4 bases, J lost 6 bases, and 7 bases stayed unmatched. Germline CDR1 reads SGHTS; CDR2 reads YDEGEE. CDR3 DNA: TGTGCCAGCAGCATGACAGGGAGAGGCGAGCAGTACTTC. It translates to CASSMTGRGEQYF.

This chain uses TRBV18 with TRBJ2-3, with D unclear. V lost 0 bases to trimming and J lost 8 bases, with 9 bases between them. CDR3 length equals 13 residues. Germline V gene lookup returns CDR1 KGHSH and CDR2 LQKENI. In DNA, the CDR3 is TGTGCCAGCTCACCACCCTCACTCGGTACGCAGTATTTT. Amino acids: CASSPPSLGTQYF. The complete variable domain, with remaining parts taken from reference TRBV18 and TRBJ2-3, reads NAGVMQNPRHLVRRRGQEARLRCSPMKGHSHVYWYRQLPEEGLKFMVYLQKENIIDESGMPKERFSAEFPKEGPSILRIQQVVRGDSAAYFCASSPPSLGTQYFGPGTRLTVL.

The gene calls are TRBV28 and TRBJ1-2; 9 bases match TRBD1. Germline V lookup: CDR1 MDHEN, CDR2 SYDVKM. The CDR3 sequence is 16 residues long. V shed 2 bases, J shed 8 bases, and the junction held 12 bases outside the gene matches. The CDR3 here is CASSLNHMGQGRGYTF. The CDR3 region has the DNA TGTGCCAGCAGTTTAAATCATATGGGACAGGGAAGAGGCTACACCTTC.

The chain is built from TRBV25-1 and TRBJ1-5; 7 bases fit TRBD1. Germline V gene sequence: CDR1 MGHDK, CDR2 SYGVNS. The CDR3 totals 14 residues. Losses at the gene ends were 4 bases for V and 6 bases for J; bases not matched to a gene: 6. CDR3 in DNA: TGTGCCAGCAGTGTTACAGGGGATCGTCAGCCCCAGCATTTT. Protein: CASSVTGDRQPQHF.

The chain recombines TRBV6-6 with TRBJ2-6; D is unclear. Trimming cost V 4 bases and J 2 bases, with 6 bases left between them. Germline V gene lookup returns CDR1 MNHNY and CDR2 SVGAGI (reference sequence). The CDR3 has 14 amino acids. DNA for the CDR3: TGTGCCAGCAGTTTGAGCACTGGGGCCAACGTCCTGACTTTC. Translated: CASSLSTGANVLTF.

The gene calls are TRBV19 and TRBJ2-1; unclear D gene. The germline gives CDR1 LNHDA, CDR2 SQIVND (reference sequence). The germline V and J ends were trimmed by 8 bases and 2 bases, with 10 bases remaining between them. The CDR3 has 13 residues. The CDR3 spells CASSIGPYNEQFF. CDR3 nucleotide sequence: TGTGCCAGTTCAATTGGGCCCTACAATGAGCAGTTCTTC.

V and J are TRBV27 and TRBJ1-4; TRBD1 might be the D (6 bases). CDR3 length: 14 amino acids. Germline V gives CDR1 MNHEY, CDR2 SMNVEV (reference sequence). Trimming left V 1 base short and J 8 bases short, with 11 bases between. The CDR3 DNA is TGTGCCAGCAGTTTATTCAGGGGTGGCGAAAAACTGTTTTTT. It codes for CASSLFRGGEKLFF.

The V call is TRBV30, the J call TRBJ2-7, with 8 bases aligning to TRBD1. Germline V gives CDR1 GTSNPN, CDR2 SVGIG (reference sequence). The CDR3 covers 16 residues. V was pared by 2 bases and J by 2 bases, with 11 bases of the junction left unmatched. CDR3 protein: CAWSPPGGAGTYEQYF. CDR3 in DNA: TGTGCCTGGAGTCCCCCAGGGGGCGCGGGGACCTACGAGCAGTACTTC.